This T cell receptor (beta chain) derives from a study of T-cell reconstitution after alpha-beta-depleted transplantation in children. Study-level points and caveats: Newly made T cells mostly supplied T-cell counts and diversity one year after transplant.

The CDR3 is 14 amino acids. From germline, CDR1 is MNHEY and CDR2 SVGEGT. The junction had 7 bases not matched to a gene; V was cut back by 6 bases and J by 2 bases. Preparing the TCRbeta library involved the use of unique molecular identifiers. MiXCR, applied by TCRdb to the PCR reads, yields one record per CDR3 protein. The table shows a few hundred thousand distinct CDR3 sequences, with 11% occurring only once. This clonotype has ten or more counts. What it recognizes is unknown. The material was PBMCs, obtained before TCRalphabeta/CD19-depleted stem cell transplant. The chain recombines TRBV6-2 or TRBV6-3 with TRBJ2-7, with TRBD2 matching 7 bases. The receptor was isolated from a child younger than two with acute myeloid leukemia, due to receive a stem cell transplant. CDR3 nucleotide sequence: TGTGCCAGCAGAATGCCAGCGGGGACCTACGAGCAGTACTTC. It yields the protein CASRMPAGTYEQYF.